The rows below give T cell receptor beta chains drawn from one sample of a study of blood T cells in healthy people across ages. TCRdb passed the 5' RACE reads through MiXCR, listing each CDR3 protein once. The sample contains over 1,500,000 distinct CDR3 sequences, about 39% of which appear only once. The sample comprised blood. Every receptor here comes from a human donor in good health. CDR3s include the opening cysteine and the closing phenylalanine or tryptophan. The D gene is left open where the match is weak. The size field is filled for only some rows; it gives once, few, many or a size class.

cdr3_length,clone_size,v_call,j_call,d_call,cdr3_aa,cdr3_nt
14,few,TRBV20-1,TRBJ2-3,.,CSVSRVYRADTQYF,TGCAGTGTTTCAAGGGTATATAGGGCAGATACGCAGTATTTT
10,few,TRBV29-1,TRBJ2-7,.,CSVAVYEQYF,TGCAGCGTTGCGGTGTACGAGCAGTACTTC
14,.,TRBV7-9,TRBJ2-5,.,CASSSYVRQETQYF,TGTGCCAGCAGCTCATACGTGAGGCAAGAGACCCAGTACTTC
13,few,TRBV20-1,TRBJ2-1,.,CSAFGRGSIEQFF,TGCAGTGCATTTGGCCGAGGGAGTATTGAGCAGTTCTTC
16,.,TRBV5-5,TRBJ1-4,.,CASSPSPTATNEKLFF,TGTGCCAGCAGCCCTTCCCCGACAGCAACTAATGAAAAACTGTTTTTT
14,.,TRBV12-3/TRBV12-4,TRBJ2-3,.,CASSFDGYADTQYF,TGTGCCAGCAGTTTTGATGGCTATGCAGATACGCAGTATTTT
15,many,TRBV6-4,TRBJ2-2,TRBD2,CASSEVAGDTGELFF,TGTGCCAGCAGTGAAGTAGCGGGGGACACCGGGGAGCTGTTTTTT
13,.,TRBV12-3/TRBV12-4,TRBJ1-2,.,CAGRLRDSYGYTF,TGTGCCGGCAGACTACGGGACTCCTATGGCTACACCTTC
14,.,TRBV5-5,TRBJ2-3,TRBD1,CASSPRGRFDTQYF,TGTGCCAGCAGCCCGAGGGGGCGCTTCGATACGCAGTATTTT
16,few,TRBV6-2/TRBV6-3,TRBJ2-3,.,CASSYSSDSLTDTQYF,TGTGCCAGCAGTTACTCGAGCGACAGCCTCACAGATACGCAGTATTTT
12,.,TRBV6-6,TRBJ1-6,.,CASRDTNSPLHF,TGTGCCAGCCGGGACACAAATTCACCCCTCCACTTT
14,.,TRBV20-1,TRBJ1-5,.,CSATPGPLNQPQHF,TGCAGTGCTACCCCCGGGCCCCTCAATCAGCCCCAGCATTTT
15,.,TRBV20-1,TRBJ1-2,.,CSAENPHRENYGYTF,TGCAGTGCGGAGAACCCTCACAGGGAGAACTATGGCTACACCTTC
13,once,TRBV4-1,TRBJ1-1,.,CASSQKVWVEAFF,TGCGCCAGCAGCCAAAAAGTTTGGGTTGAAGCTTTCTTT
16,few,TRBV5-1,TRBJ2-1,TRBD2,CASRGGRDSSYNEQFF,TGCGCCAGCCGGGGGGGGCGAGACAGCTCCTACAATGAGCAGTTCTTC
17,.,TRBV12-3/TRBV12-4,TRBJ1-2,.,CASSLLPDREFNYGYTF,TGTGCCAGCAGTTTACTACCGGACAGAGAATTTAACTATGGCTACACCTTC
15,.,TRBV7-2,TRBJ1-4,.,CASSFSRDPGEKLFF,TGTGCCAGCAGTTTCTCCAGGGATCCGGGGGAAAAACTGTTTTTT
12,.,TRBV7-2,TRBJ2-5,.,CASGSRKETQYF,TGTGCCAGCGGGAGCAGAAAGGAGACCCAGTACTTC
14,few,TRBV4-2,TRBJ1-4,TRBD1,CASSQVIVTGGLFF,TGTGCCAGCAGCCAAGTGATCGTCACAGGGGGGCTGTTTTTT
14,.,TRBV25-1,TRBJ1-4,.,CASSEGRVNEKLFF,TGTGCCAGCAGTGAAGGGCGTGTCAATGAAAAGCTGTTTTTT
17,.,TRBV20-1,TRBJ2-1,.,CSARDHGGGPGHNEQFF,TGCAGTGCTAGAGATCATGGGGGGGGGCCCGGGCACAATGAGCAGTTCTTC
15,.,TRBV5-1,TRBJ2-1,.,CASSLSLSTYNEQFF,TGCGCCAGCAGCCTTTCTTTATCCACCTACAATGAGCAGTTCTTC
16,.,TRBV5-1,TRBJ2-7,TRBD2,CASSSAERLAEYEQYF,TGCGCCAGCAGCTCAGCTGAGAGACTAGCGGAATACGAGCAGTACTTC
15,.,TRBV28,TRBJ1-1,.,CASSPRQRENTEAFF,TGTGCCAGCAGTCCCCGACAGAGGGAGAACACTGAAGCTTTCTTT
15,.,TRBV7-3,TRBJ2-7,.,CASSSSGNGPYEQYF,TGTGCCAGCAGCTCCAGCGGAAATGGTCCTTACGAGCAGTACTTC
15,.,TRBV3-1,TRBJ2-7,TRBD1,CASSLQTGAPYEQYF,TGTGCCAGCAGCCTACAGACAGGGGCCCCCTACGAGCAGTACTTC
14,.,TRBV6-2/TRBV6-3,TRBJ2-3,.,CAGSFTEGIDTQYF,TGTGCCGGCAGTTTTACCGAGGGCATAGATACGCAGTATTTT
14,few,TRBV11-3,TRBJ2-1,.,CASSSLSVDNEQFF,TGTGCCAGCAGCTCCCTATCGGTCGACAATGAGCAGTTCTTC
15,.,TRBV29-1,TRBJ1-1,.,CSVEGVQGLNTEAFF,TGCAGCGTTGAAGGGGTACAGGGACTGAACACTGAAGCTTTCTTT
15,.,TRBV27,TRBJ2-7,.,CASSPSWGTSHEQYF,TGTGCCAGCAGTCCCTCTTGGGGTACCTCCCACGAGCAGTACTTC
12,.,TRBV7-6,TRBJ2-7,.,CASSGDTHEQYF,TGTGCCAGCAGCGGGGACACCCACGAGCAGTACTTC
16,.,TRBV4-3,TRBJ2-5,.,CASSQEHRGGAKTQYF,TGCGCCAGCAGCCAAGAGCACAGGGGGGGCGCGAAGACCCAGTACTTC
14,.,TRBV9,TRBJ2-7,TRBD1,CASSGGQGVGEQYF,TGTGCCAGCAGCGGGGGACAGGGGGTAGGCGAGCAGTACTTC
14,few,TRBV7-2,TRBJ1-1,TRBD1,CASSQGQGLTEAFF,TGTGCCAGCAGCCAGGGACAGGGGTTGACTGAAGCTTTCTTT
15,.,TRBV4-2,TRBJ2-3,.,CASSQDNHFTDTQYF,TGTGCCAGCAGCCAAGATAACCATTTCACAGATACGCAGTATTTT
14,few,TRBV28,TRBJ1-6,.,CASTPGPTGSPLHF,TGTGCCAGCACCCCGGGACCAACTGGTTCACCCCTCCACTTT
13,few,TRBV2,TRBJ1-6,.,CASTLAPRTPLHF,TGTGCCAGCACCCTGGCCCCTAGGACACCCCTCCACTTT
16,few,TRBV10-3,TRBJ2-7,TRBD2,CAISALYSGGSNEQYF,TGTGCCATCAGTGCTCTTTACAGCGGGGGTAGTAACGAGCAGTACTTC
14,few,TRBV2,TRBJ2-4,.,CASRIPVAKNIQYF,TGTGCCAGCAGGATTCCGGTAGCCAAAAACATTCAGTACTTC
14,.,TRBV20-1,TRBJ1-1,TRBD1,CSARSARGSTEAFF,TGCAGTGCTAGATCGGCCAGGGGGAGTACTGAAGCTTTCTTT
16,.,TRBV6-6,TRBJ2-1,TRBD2,CASSGTSGESYNEQFF,TGTGCCAGCTCCGGGACTAGCGGGGAGTCCTACAATGAGCAGTTCTTC
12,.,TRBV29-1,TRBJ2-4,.,CSVDQQQETQDF,TGCAGCGTTGATCAACAGCAAGAGACCCAGGACTTC
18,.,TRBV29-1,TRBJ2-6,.,CSVVGEPGPFSGANVLTF,TGCAGCGTTGTAGGGGAGCCTGGCCCCTTCTCTGGGGCCAACGTCCTGACTTTC
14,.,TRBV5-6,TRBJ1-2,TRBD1,CAGSWDRGHYGYTF,TGTGCCGGCAGCTGGGACAGGGGACACTATGGCTACACCTTC
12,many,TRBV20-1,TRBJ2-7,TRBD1,CSARPGGYEQYF,TGCAGTGCTAGGCCAGGGGGCTACGAGCAGTACTTC
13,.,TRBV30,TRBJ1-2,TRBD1,CAWSQGGPGGYTF,TGTGCCTGGAGTCAGGGGGGCCCGGGCGGCTACACCTTC
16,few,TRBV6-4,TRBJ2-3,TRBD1,CASSAARQGNTDTQYF,TGTGCCAGCAGTGCCGCGCGACAGGGGAACACAGATACGCAGTATTTT